This is a list of T cell receptor beta chains from one sample in a study of blood T cell repertoires in COVID-19. The table came from immunoSEQ multiplex PCR; TCRdb's copy has only in-frame clones and leaves some out. This table holds around 130,000 clones, roughly four fifths found once. The specimen sequenced was peripheral blood. Source of these receptors: a woman aged 60-70 years with acute or convalescent COVID-19. Both conserved end residues are part of each CDR3.

V: TRBV7-8
CDR3: CASSLVGTGETTPGNTIYF

V: TRBV6-2/TRBV6-3
CDR3: CASSSFGQASSYGYTF

V: TRBV19
CDR3: CASSIGGWSEGYTF

V: TRBV3-1/TRBV3-2
CDR3: CASSQGQSNSPLHF

V: TRBV5-1
CDR3: CASSQNPGQGGVAFF

V: TRBV28
CDR3: CASSREWGGYEQYF

V: TRBV2
CDR3: CASRGQSQEQFF

V: TRBV9
CDR3: CASSVSPFALLASGDEQYF

V: TRBV19
CDR3: CASSVQGLLGYNEQFF

V: TRBV15
CDR3: CATSSGLAGGQADTQYF

V: TRBV25-1
CDR3: CASSVTENYGYTF

V: TRBV6-5
CDR3: CASTPVQGSLGYTF

V: TRBV21-1
CDR3: CASSKVRRGPPHYGYTF

V: TRBV3-1/TRBV3-2
CDR3: CASSQAVGRSPLHF

V: TRBV10-2
CDR3: CASGARDGYTF

V: TRBV5-4
CDR3: CASSPVGGTEAFF

V: TRBV5-6
CDR3: CASSFGTAILYGYTF

V: TRBV19
CDR3: CASDTGTDTQYF

V: TRBV5-1
CDR3: CASRLGLAEGEQFF

V: TRBV5-1
CDR3: CASSFERGTGVWETQYF

V: TRBV6-1
CDR3: CASSELAGERETQYF

V: TRBV5-4
CDR3: CASSWGTSGANEQFF

V: TRBV2
CDR3: CASSAGQPLNQPQHF

V: TRBV20-1
CDR3: CSVDRLGEAFF

V: TRBV7-2
CDR3: CASSFNADTQYF

V: TRBV7-9
CDR3: CASSLAGTPFVATTF

V: TRBV6-5
CDR3: CASRPGSQETQYF

V: TRBV7-9
CDR3: CASSGQRTGVANSPLHF

V: TRBV5-1
CDR3: CASREHPDRSAEQYF

V: TRBV15
CDR3: CATSSPRGRYEQYF

V: TRBV11-2
CDR3: CASSPGIYGYTF

V: TRBV14
CDR3: CASSRNTVNTEAFF

V: TRBV30
CDR3: CSGGSQYGYTF

V: TRBV27
CDR3: CASSPDRGNYGYTF

V: TRBV6-4
CDR3: CASSASEGDEAFF

V: TRBV10-3
CDR3: CAISGLAGGPDNEQFF

V: TRBV29-1
CDR3: CSVVLPPPVQETQYF

V: TRBV19
CDR3: CASSILKADYGYTF

V: TRBV3-1/TRBV3-2
CDR3: CASSQGGSGYTF

V: TRBV19
CDR3: CASSIARANYGYTF

V: TRBV19
CDR3: CASSRERTEAFF

V: TRBV19
CDR3: CASSAGTGNQPQHF

V: TRBV6-6
CDR3: CASSPGYYNEQFF

V: TRBV2
CDR3: CASSGGGGNQPQHF

V: TRBV7-9
CDR3: CASSFLAGLGTEAFF

V: TRBV25-1
CDR3: CASRARVGGAFYEQFF

V: TRBV5-1
CDR3: CASRPPGLDTEAFF

V: TRBV30
CDR3: CAWSGTGVRPQHF

V: TRBV6-5
CDR3: CASSSSGGAGETQYF

V: TRBV24-1
CDR3: CATSALTGESNQPQHF

V: TRBV19
CDR3: CASSTGQYTEAFF